The sequence of this TCR beta chain was determined in a study of T cells after yellow fever vaccination. In its sample, this clonotype was seen a few times. TCRdb itself ran the 5' RACE reads through MiXCR, one entry per CDR3 protein. The sample contains a few hundred thousand distinct CDR3 sequences, roughly 8% of which appear only once. This CDR3 comprises 15 residues. Losses at the gene ends were 5 bases for V and 4 bases for J; bases not matched to a gene: 5. Sample: PBMCs, taken roughly 47 days after the first yellow fever vaccination. The V gene is TRBV12-3 or TRBV12-4, the J gene TRBJ2-3, with 11 bases fitting TRBD2. The receptor was isolated from a man younger than 35 who received the YFV17D yellow fever vaccine. Written as DNA, the CDR3 is TGTGCCAGCAGTATGGGACTAGCGGCTGCAGATACGCAGTATTTT. Protein: CASSMGLAAADTQYF.